The clone carrying this T cell receptor (beta chain) was seen only a few times. Its antigen remains unidentified. These data belong to a study of T-cell reconstitution after alpha-beta-depleted transplantation in children. Study observations and caveats: T-cell counts and diversity at one year post-transplant came mainly from newly produced T cells.

Unique molecular identifiers were used in preparing the TCRbeta library. TCRdb processed the PCR reads anew with MiXCR; each CDR3 protein has one entry. The top ten hold 25% to 30% of the sample, which has more than 400,000 distinct CDR3 sequences, approximately 42% seen once. With 4 bases removed from V and 3 bases from J, the gap between germline ends came to 7 bases. CDR1 and CDR2 from the germline V gene are SGHRS and YFSETQ. The length of the CDR3 is 12 residues. This chain joins TRBV5-1 and TRBJ2-5; weak D call: TRBD1 (6 bases). The sequence was obtained from a girl aged 2-10 years with aplastic anemia, due to receive a stem cell transplant. This sample comprised PBMCs, obtained before TCRalphabeta/CD19-depleted stem cell transplant. In nucleotides, the CDR3 is TGCGCCAGCAGCCGGACAGAAGAGACCCAGTACTTC. Amino acid sequence: CASSRTEETQYF.